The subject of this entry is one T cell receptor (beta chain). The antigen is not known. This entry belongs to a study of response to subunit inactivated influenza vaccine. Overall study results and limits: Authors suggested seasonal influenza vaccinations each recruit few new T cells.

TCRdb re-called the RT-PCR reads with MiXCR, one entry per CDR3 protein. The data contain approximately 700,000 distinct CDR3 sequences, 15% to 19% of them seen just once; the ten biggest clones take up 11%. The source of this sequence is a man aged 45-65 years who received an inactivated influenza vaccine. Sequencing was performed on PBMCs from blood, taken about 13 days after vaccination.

Here the CDR3 reads CASSKSGGASSYEQYF. The CDR3 nucleotides are TGTGCCAGCAGCAAATCAGGGGGCGCGAGCTCCTACGAGCAGTACTTC. This rearrangement joins TRBV21-1 to TRBJ2-7; TRBD1 was called by the table and not checked on the DNA. TRBV21-1 is a documented pseudogene. This CDR3 region has 16 residues.